Below are 26 T cell receptor beta chains sequenced from a single sample in a study of blood T cells in healthy people across ages. The second PCR ran roughly 6 to 11 cycles with a sample-barcoded 5' primer and J-beta primers. TCRdb recomputed calls from the 5' RACE reads with MiXCR, one row per CDR3 protein. Among some 920,000 distinct CDR3 sequences, around 54% were seen once, and the ten largest hold over 20%. Sequencing used blood. Every receptor here comes from a woman aged 55 to 70 in good health.

The V and J genes are TRBV6-5 and TRBJ1-1; D is undetermined. The CDR3 covers 13 residues. In germline, CDR1 is MNHEY, CDR2 SVGAGI. Deletions cut 6 bases from V and 6 bases from J, with 14 bases between. The CDR3 reads CASSRTEDAEAFF. DNA of the CDR3: TGTGCCAGCAGCAGAACAGAAGACGCTGAAGCTTTCTTT.

This clonotype was picked up a small number of times. This chain joins TRBV9 and TRBJ2-7; D possibly uses TRBD1 or TRBD2 (6 bases each). Germline V gene lookup returns CDR1 SGDLS and CDR2 YYNGEE. V lost 3 bases, J lost 4 bases, and 17 bases lay in between. The CDR3 contains 15 residues. The DNA of the CDR3 is TGTGCCAGCAGCGCCGGCGGGACACCCAGTTACGAGCAGTACTTC. Protein: CASSAGGTPSYEQYF.

The chain carries TRBV29-1 and TRBJ2-7; the match to TRBD1 covers 8 bases. Trimming cost V 1 base and J 1 base; bases outside gene matches: 3. The CDR3 length is 14 residues. The V gene's germline CDR1 is SQVTM and CDR2 ANQGSEA. In DNA, the CDR3 is TGCAGCGTTGAAGTGACAGGGGATTCCTACGAGCAGTACTTC. Encoded protein: CSVEVTGDSYEQYF.

This clonotype was counted a few times. The chain couples TRBV5-1 to TRBJ2-3; 9 positions match TRBD1. This CDR3 spans 16 amino acids. Germline V gene data show CDR1 as SGHRS and CDR2 as YFSETQ. V lost 4 bases, J lost 4 bases, and 10 bases stayed unmatched. The chain's CDR3 is CASSLRTGELADTQYF. Here the CDR3 DNA reads TGCGCCAGCAGCCTCCGGACAGGGGAGCTTGCAGATACGCAGTATTTT.

The chain couples TRBV28 to TRBJ2-4; no clear D gene. The J call is uncertain, as TRBJ2-7 better fits the DNA end. CDR1 and CDR2 from the germline V gene are MDHEN and SYDVKM. This CDR3 comprises 15 residues. This chain's CDR3 is CASSFIGRRTAEQYF. CDR3 coding DNA: TGTGCCAGCAGTTTCATCGGGCGTCGAACGGCCGAGCAGTACTTC.

The chain couples TRBV7-9 to TRBJ2-1; TRBD2 aligns across 7 bases. V lost 2 bases and J lost 8; bases outside the gene matches: 6. The CDR3 length is 14 residues. The germline CDR1 and CDR2 sequences are SEHNR and FQNEAQ (reference sequence). The CDR3 bases are TGTGCCAGCAGCTTACGACTAGCCGAGGATGAGCAGTTCTTC. Protein: CASSLRLAEDEQFF.

The chain links TRBV12-3 or TRBV12-4 to TRBJ2-1; a weak D match, TRBD1 (5 bases). CDR3 length: 13 amino acids. The V end lost 5 bases, the J end lost 5 bases, and 10 bases lay between the germline ends. This chain's CDR3 is CASSPRRDNEQFF. The CDR3 DNA is TGTGCCAGCAGTCCCCGCAGGGACAATGAGCAGTTCTTC.

This chain links TRBV27 with TRBJ1-1, with D possibly TRBD1 on 6 matching bases. The length of the CDR3 is 17 residues. V dropped 1 base and J dropped 6 bases, with 21 bases sitting between them. Germline V CDR1 and CDR2: MNHEY, SMNVEV (reference sequence). CDR3 sequence: CASSLLTPQGTGAEAFF. In DNA, the CDR3 is TGTGCCAGCAGTTTATTAACCCCCCAGGGGACGGGGGCTGAAGCTTTCTTT.

This clonotype was recorded a few times. The chain uses TRBV28 and TRBJ2-7; D is possibly TRBD1 or TRBD2 (5 bases each). Germline CDR1 is MDHEN and CDR2 is SYDVKM. The CDR3 is 15 amino acids. V was clipped by 6 bases and J by 0 bases, with 15 bases between them. The CDR3 protein is CASRGRGHHSYEQYF. CDR3 coding DNA: TGTGCCAGCAGGGGGAGAGGACACCACTCCTACGAGCAGTACTTC.

The chain recombines TRBV28 with TRBJ1-4; D is possibly TRBD1 (5 bases). Germline V CDR1 and CDR2: MDHEN, SYDVKM. This CDR3 is 15 amino acids long. Trimming shortened V by 5 bases and J by 3 bases, and 13 bases separated the two germline ends. The CDR3 sequence: CASSLLGVANEKLFF. CDR3 nucleotide sequence: TGTGCCAGCAGTCTCCTAGGGGTAGCTAATGAAAAACTGTTTTTT.

The chain's CDR3 is CASTPIQGAYEQYF. The DNA of the CDR3 is TGTGCCAGCACCCCAATTCAGGGGGCCTACGAGCAGTACTTC. The chain combines TRBV6-5 with TRBJ2-7, with 7 nucleotides matching TRBD1. CDR1 MNHEY and CDR2 SVGAGI come from the germline V gene. V lost 7 bases to trimming and J lost 2 bases; unmatched junction nucleotides: 8. This CDR3 is 14 amino acids long.

The chain couples TRBV20-1 to TRBJ2-7; D perhaps matches TRBD1 (6 bases). V lost 6 bases to trimming and J lost 4 bases, with 19 bases between them. There are 14 residues in the CDR3. Germline CDR1 DFQATT, CDR2 SNEGSKA (reference sequence). The CDR3 DNA sequence: TGCAGTGCCCCAGGTGTGGCAGGGGAATACGAGCAGTACTTC. Its protein is CSAPGVAGEYEQYF.

The chain combines TRBV7-8 with TRBJ2-1; no clear D. Deletions cut 5 bases from V and 7 bases from J, with 9 bases between. Germline V lookup: CDR1 SGHVS, CDR2 FQNEAQ. The CDR3 runs to 12 residues. CDR3 DNA sequence: TGTGCCAGCAGCGAGACCCTTAATGAGCAGTTCTTC. Its translation: CASSETLNEQFF.

The chain links TRBV5-1 to TRBJ2-5, with a possible D match to TRBD2 (8 bases). There are 17 residues in the CDR3. V was shortened by 4 bases and J by 11 bases, with 30 bases between the two germline ends. The germline V gene has CDR1 SGHRS and CDR2 YFSETQ. Here the CDR3 DNA reads TGCGCCAGCAGCCAGATCAGCGGGAGTCAGGGGGGCAATGGGCAGTACTTC. This encodes CASSQISGSQGGNGQYF.

The V and J genes are TRBV10-3 and TRBJ2-7, with a weak D call TRBD1 (6 bases). Deletions cut 3 bases from V and 6 bases from J, with 18 bases between. The CDR3 length is 15 residues. Germline V CDR1 and CDR2: ENHRY, SYGVKD. CDR3 bases: TGTGCCATCAGTGATTCGAACAGGGTTCGGGGCGAGCAGTACTTC. Translated: CAISDSNRVRGEQYF.

The chain is built from TRBV5-1 and TRBJ2-7; D not resolved. Germline CDR1 and CDR2: SGHRS and YFSETQ. Trimming removed 4 bases from V and 0 bases from J, with 14 bases in between. The CDR3 covers 15 residues. The CDR3 reads CASSPVAVSSYEQYF. The CDR3 bases are TGCGCCAGCAGCCCGGTGGCGGTGAGCTCCTACGAGCAGTACTTC.

This clonotype was detected only once. The CDR3 region is CASRATGTGGYEQYF. Written as DNA, the CDR3 is TGTGCCAGCAGAGCAACCGGGACAGGGGGTTACGAGCAGTACTTC. The chain carries TRBV12-3 or TRBV12-4 and TRBJ2-5; 11 bases align to TRBD1. The end of the DNA aligns better with TRBJ2-7, so the J call may be wrong. CDR3 length: 15 amino acids.

The chain couples TRBV29-1 to TRBJ1-1; 7 bases align to TRBD1. CDR1 SQVTM and CDR2 ANQGSEA come from the germline V gene. Trimming took 6 bases from V and 11 from J; bases not matched to a gene: 9. The CDR3 length is 11 residues. This CDR3 reads CSVRQGLWAFF. CDR3 coding DNA: TGCAGCGTAAGACAGGGACTTTGGGCTTTCTTT.

This clonotype appeared a single time. The CDR3 ends on some other residue instead of the conserved phenylalanine or tryptophan, so this is likely a read error. The genes are TRBV20-1 and TRBJ2-7; the D is unclear. CDR1 is DFQATT, CDR2 SNEGSKA, per germline (reference sequence). The CDR3 length is 13 residues. Trimming stripped 3 bases from V and 0 bases from J, with 9 bases between. CDR3 in amino acids: CSASDGISYEQYL. CDR3 nucleotides: TGCAGTGCTAGTGATGGGATCTCCTACGAGCAGTACTTA.

V gene TRBV24-1 combines with J gene TRBJ2-3; unclear D gene. CDR3 size: 13 residues. CDR1 is KGHDR, CDR2 SFDVKD, per germline. V was shortened by 9 bases and J by 2 bases, with 11 bases between the two germline ends. The CDR3 loop reads CATGVAYTDTQYF. In DNA form, the CDR3 reads TGTGCCACCGGGGTGGCGTACACAGATACGCAGTATTTT.

The genes are TRBV20-1 and TRBJ2-3; 14 positions match TRBD2. Trimming at V came to 0 bases and at J to 3 bases, leaving 5 bases not matched to a gene. Germline CDR1 and CDR2: DFQATT and SNEGSKA (reference sequence). This CDR3 region has 17 residues. The CDR3 DNA reads as TGCAGTGCTAGAGAAGCGGGACTAGCGGGAGTGACAGATACGCAGTATTTT. This codes for CSAREAGLAGVTDTQYF.

The rearrangement links TRBV4-1 to TRBJ2-7, with D perhaps matching TRBD2 (6 bases). The J call may be in error: the DNA end matches TRBJ2-5 better. This CDR3 is built from 20 residues. Germline lookup yields CDR1 MGHRA and CDR2 YSYEKL. CDR3 residues: CASSPKPPGVGLRGQETQYF. The CDR3 DNA reads as TGCGCCAGCAGCCCGAAACCTCCAGGAGTTGGTTTGCGGGGTCAAGAGACCCAGTACTTC.

This clonotype was observed many times. V usage is TRBV7-9 and J usage is TRBJ2-1; TRBD2 agrees at 8 bases. The J call may be faulty, since TRBJ2-7 better matches the DNA end. The CDR3 loop spans 16 amino acids. Germline CDR1 reads SEHNR; CDR2 reads FQNEAQ (reference sequence). CDR3 sequence: CASSPAGVASYNEQYF. Here the CDR3 DNA reads TGTGCCAGCAGTCCAGCGGGAGTAGCATCCTACAATGAGCAGTACTTC.

This clonotype was detected only once. The rearrangement joins TRBV29-1 to TRBJ2-7; 8 positions match TRBD1. The CDR3 is 13 amino acids. CDR1 and CDR2 from the germline V gene are SQVTM and ANQGSEA. The V gene end was trimmed by 2 bases and the J gene end by 7 bases; junction bases not matched to a gene: 7. CDR3 loop: CSVEQGAYNEQYF. The CDR3 DNA is TGCAGCGTTGAACAGGGGGCATACAATGAGCAGTACTTC.

Here the CDR3 reads CASSPQLGAKNIQYF. The DNA for the CDR3 is TGTGCCAGCAGCCCCCAACTCGGAGCCAAAAACATTCAGTACTTC. The J gene is TRBJ2-4, the V gene TRBV11-3; D ambiguous. CDR1 SGHNT and CDR2 YENEEA come from the germline V gene. This CDR3 is built from 15 residues. V was clipped by 5 bases and J by 0 bases, with 11 bases between them.

This clonotype has only a few counts. V usage is TRBV29-1 and J usage is TRBJ2-5; D ambiguous. V was shortened by 7 bases and J by 11 bases, with 17 bases between the two germline ends. The V gene's germline CDR1 is SQVTM and CDR2 ANQGSEA. This CDR3 has 11 amino acids. This CDR3 is CSAGAEKQQYF. The CDR3, as DNA: TGCAGCGCCGGAGCTGAGAAGCAGCAGTACTTC.